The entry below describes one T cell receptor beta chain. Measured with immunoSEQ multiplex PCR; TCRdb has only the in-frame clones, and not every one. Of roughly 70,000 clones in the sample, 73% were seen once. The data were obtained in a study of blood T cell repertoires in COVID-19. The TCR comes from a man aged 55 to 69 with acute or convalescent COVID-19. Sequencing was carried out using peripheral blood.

CDR3 region: CATGQGFYEQYF. The CDR3 DNA reads TGTGCCACGGGACAGGGCTTCTACGAGCAGTACTTC. The chain carries TRBV28 and TRBJ2-7; 9 bases are shared with TRBD1. This CDR3 has 12 residues. V dropped 10 bases and J dropped 3; count of bases not matched to a gene: 4. Germline V gene lookup returns CDR1 MDHEN and CDR2 SYDVKM.